One and the same sample provided the 27 T cell receptor beta chains below, sequenced in a study of cytomegalovirus exposure and HLA in healthy donors. Sequencing used immunoSEQ multiplex PCR; TCRdb keeps in-frame clones, though not all of them. The sample shows 150,000 to 200,000 clones, approximately 87% of them seen only once. The sample was PBMCs. All receptors derive from a woman in her twenties or thirties in good health and CMV-seronegative.

The chain employs TRBV7-6 and TRBJ2-3; no firm D call. CDR1 and CDR2 from the germline V gene are SGHVS and FNYEAQ. Trimming took off 5 bases at V and 0 bases at J, with 9 bases between the two ends. The CDR3 has 14 residues. This CDR3 is CASSPETSTDTQYF. CDR3 DNA: TGTGCCAGCAGCCCTGAAACTAGCACAGATACGCAGTATTTT.

This chain uses TRBV30 with TRBJ2-3, with 10 positions matching TRBD1. The J segment lost 3 bases and the V segment lost 7 bases, leaving 7 bases of the junction unmatched. Germline V gene data show CDR1 as GTSNPN and CDR2 as SVGIG (reference sequence). The CDR3 consists of 14 residues. In nucleotides, the CDR3 is TGTGCCTTAAGACAGGGGGCTTGGACAGATACGCAGTATTTT. It translates to CALRQGAWTDTQYF.

V and J are TRBV2 and TRBJ2-2; D is unclear. Germline assignment: CDR1 SNHLY and CDR2 FYNNEI. CDR3 size: 14 residues. V lost 8 bases, J lost 0 bases, and 10 bases lay in between. The CDR3 DNA is TGTGCCAGCCTCCCGGAGACGAACACCGGGGAGCTGTTTTTT. Protein product: CASLPETNTGELFF.

This clone showed up just once. The V gene is TRBV7-2, the J gene TRBJ1-6; 9 nucleotides align to TRBD1. V was pared by 6 bases and J by 7 bases, with 4 bases of the junction left unmatched. CDR3 length equals 14 residues. Germline lookup yields CDR1 SGHTA and CDR2 FQGNSA. The CDR3: CASSGQGINSPLHF. CDR3 DNA: TGTGCCAGCAGTGGACAGGGGATAAATTCACCCCTCCACTTT.

The chain is built from TRBV30 and TRBJ1-3; TRBD1 matches at 8 bases. Looked up from germline, CDR1 is GTSNPN and CDR2 is SVGIG (reference sequence). CDR3 length: 15 amino acids. Losses at the gene ends were 0 bases for V and 7 bases for J; bases not matched to a gene: 8. CDR3: CAWSVGQGAVNTIYF. CDR3 sequence (DNA): TGTGCCTGGAGTGTAGGGCAGGGGGCAGTCAACACCATATATTTT.

This sequence joins TRBV27 and TRBJ2-7, with 7 positions matching TRBD1. The CDR3 totals 13 residues. The germline V gene encodes CDR1 MNHEY and CDR2 SMNVEV (reference sequence). J lost 4 bases, V lost 3 bases, and 3 bases had no gene match. CDR3 region: CASSFGRGYEQYF. The CDR3 DNA reads as TGTGCCAGCAGTTTTGGCAGGGGGTACGAGCAGTACTTC.

The CDR3 here is CASSLGSGFFGNTIYF. The CDR3 bases are TGTGCCAGCAGCTTAGGATCGGGGTTTTTTGGAAACACCATATATTTT. The V and J genes are TRBV7-8 and TRBJ1-3; unclear D gene. V was pared by 1 base and J by 3 bases, with 13 bases between. CDR1 SGHVS and CDR2 FQNEAQ come from the germline V gene. This CDR3 has 16 amino acids.

The chain recombines TRBV5-1 with TRBJ1-3; TRBD1 matches 8 bases. Trimming removed 3 bases from V and 14 bases from J; junction bases left unmatched: 10. Germline V gives CDR1 SGHRS, CDR2 YFSETQ. The length of the CDR3 is 13 residues. The CDR3 sequence: CASSSGPQGALYF. For the CDR3, the DNA is TGCGCCAGCAGCTCGGGACCTCAGGGGGCCCTATATTTT.

This clone showed up just once. This sequence joins TRBV2 and TRBJ2-1, with 8 bases aligning to TRBD1. The CDR3 extends over 14 amino acids. Trimming took 3 bases from V and 7 from J; bases not matched to a gene: 5. The germline V gene encodes CDR1 SNHLY and CDR2 FYNNEI. Here the CDR3 reads CASSESQGANEQFF. In DNA form, the CDR3 reads TGTGCCAGCAGTGAGTCTCAGGGGGCGAATGAGCAGTTCTTC.

This chain links TRBV6-6 with TRBJ2-5; D is possibly TRBD2 (6 bases). V dropped 5 bases and J dropped 4 bases, with 14 bases sitting between them. This CDR3 region has 14 residues. The germline V gene has CDR1 MNHNY and CDR2 SVGAGI (reference sequence). Here the CDR3 DNA reads TGTGCCAGCAGTCCACGGAGGGGAGGAGAGACCCAGTACTTC. Amino acids: CASSPRRGGETQYF.

The CDR3 protein is CASSRPGTGRGEQYF. CDR3 nucleotide sequence: TGTGCCAGTAGTAGACCCGGGACAGGGCGAGGCGAGCAGTACTTC. The chain joins TRBV19 to TRBJ2-7; 9 positions match TRBD1. The CDR3 covers 15 residues. Germline CDR1 reads LNHDA; CDR2 reads SQIVND (reference sequence). The V segment lost 4 bases and the J segment 6 bases; nucleotides outside the gene matches: 10.

Details on this clone: Other DNA sequences of this sample code for an identical CDR3. This chain connects TRBV27 to TRBJ2-7; 7 nucleotides align to TRBD1. Germline trimming cut 3 bases from V and 4 bases from J; bases unmatched to any gene: 3. The CDR3 loop spans 13 amino acids. The germline V gene has CDR1 MNHEY and CDR2 SMNVEV (reference sequence). The CDR3 spells CASSLGQTYEQYF. The CDR3 bases are TGTGCCAGCAGTTTGGGACAGACTTACGAGCAGTACTTC.

The chain links TRBV7-9 to TRBJ1-2; tentative D call: TRBD1 (6 bases). The CDR3 has 14 amino acids. V lost 3 bases, J lost 2 bases, and 10 bases lay in between. Germline V CDR1 and CDR2: SEHNR, FQNEAQ (reference sequence). As DNA, the CDR3 is TGTGCCAGCAGCTTCGGACAGACGAACTATGGCTACACCTTC. Amino acids: CASSFGQTNYGYTF.

This clone was detected once. The chain links TRBV6-1 to TRBJ2-7, with D perhaps TRBD1 (6 bases). Trimming cost V 6 bases and J 2 bases, with 11 bases left between them. The CDR3 has 13 amino acids. The germline V gene has CDR1 MNHNS and CDR2 SASEGT. CDR3 DNA sequence: TGTGCCAGCAGCCTCAGGGGTGCCTACGAGCAGTACTTC. This translates into CASSLRGAYEQYF.

The chain has TRBV13 and TRBJ2-7, with 7 nucleotides matching TRBD2. CDR1 and CDR2 (germline): PRHDT, FYEKMQ (reference sequence). The CDR3 is made up of 15 amino acids. Trimming cost V 4 bases and J 8 bases; bases outside gene matches: 14. DNA of the CDR3: TGTGCCAGCAGCTCCGGGAGGACACCTACGACACAGCAGTACTTC. Protein sequence: CASSSGRTPTTQQYF.

The chain combines TRBV4-3 with TRBJ2-3; 9 bases line up with TRBD2. The ends lost 4 bases at V and 4 bases at J; junction bases unmatched: 6. This CDR3 has 15 residues. CDR1 LGHNA and CDR2 YSLEER come from the germline V gene. The CDR3 is CASSPGTSRADTQYF. CDR3 coding DNA: TGCGCCAGCAGCCCTGGGACTAGCCGGGCAGATACGCAGTATTTT.

This clone was detected only a few times. V and J are TRBV5-1 and TRBJ1-1; D gene unclear. V lost 0 bases and J lost 2, with 8 bases in between. Per germline, CDR1 SGHRS and CDR2 YFSETQ. This CDR3 is built from 14 residues. The CDR3 DNA sequence: TGCGCCAGCAGCTTGGACGGGTACAACACTGAAGCTTTCTTT. Amino acid sequence: CASSLDGYNTEAFF.

This chain connects TRBV28 to TRBJ1-1; D call uncertain. The CDR3 contains 13 residues. Trimming cost V 6 bases and J 0 bases, with 8 bases left between them. The germline V gene encodes CDR1 MDHEN and CDR2 SYDVKM. The CDR3 sequence is CASSSPVNTEAFF. CDR3 nucleotide sequence: TGTGCCAGCAGCTCTCCAGTGAACACTGAAGCTTTCTTT.

The V call is TRBV10-2, the J call TRBJ1-1; the D gene is possibly TRBD1 (5 bases). The CDR3 consists of 14 residues. CDR1 and CDR2 from the germline V gene are WSHSY and SAAADI. V dropped 8 bases and J dropped 4 bases, with 17 bases sitting between them. In DNA form, the CDR3 reads TGCGCCAGCCGCTCTTGGGGGGTGAGCACTGAAGCTTTCTTT. Encoded protein: CASRSWGVSTEAFF.

The chain combines TRBV6-5 with TRBJ1-2; D not certain. Trimming stripped 2 bases from V and 0 bases from J, with 4 bases between. CDR1 and CDR2 (germline): MNHEY, SVGAGI. There are 13 residues in the CDR3. CDR3 DNA sequence: TGTGCCAGCAGTTACGGCCCTAACTATGGCTACACCTTC. Translation: CASSYGPNYGYTF.

The gene calls are TRBV6-6 and TRBJ2-5; 9 positions agree with TRBD2. CDR1 is MNHNY and CDR2 is SVGAGI in the germline V gene (reference sequence). The ends lost 8 bases at V and 2 bases at J; junction bases unmatched: 3. The CDR3 extends over 13 amino acids. CDR3 sequence: CASGSGGQETQYF. The CDR3 DNA sequence: TGTGCCAGCGGTAGCGGGGGTCAAGAGACCCAGTACTTC.

The chain recombines TRBV5-1 with TRBJ2-5, with TRBD1 matching 10 bases. CDR1 and CDR2 from the germline V gene are SGHRS and YFSETQ. J gave up 3 bases and V 7 bases, and 9 bases lay outside the gene matches. This CDR3 region has 15 residues. The CDR3 DNA reads TGCGCCAGCGTAGGGACAGGGGCTCCCGAAGAGACCCAGTACTTC. Translated: CASVGTGAPEETQYF.

This chain uses TRBV5-8 with TRBJ1-4; D not resolved. V shed 0 bases and J shed 13 bases, with 13 bases lying between them. This CDR3 contains 13 residues. Germline V gene data show CDR1 as SGHTS and CDR2 as YDEGEE. CDR3 protein: CASSLVATTSLFF. The CDR3, as DNA: TGTGCCAGCAGCTTGGTAGCCACTACATCACTGTTTTTT.

This chain joins TRBV27 and TRBJ2-3, with D possibly being TRBD1 (6 bases). The V gene lost 6 bases and the J gene lost 4 bases, with 17 bases spanning the gap. The CDR3 totals 15 residues. The germline CDR1 and CDR2 sequences are MNHEY and SMNVEV (reference sequence). The chain's CDR3 is CASSYTGPPPDTQYF. The DNA of the CDR3 is TGTGCCAGCAGCTATACAGGGCCCCCCCCAGATACGCAGTATTTT.

CDR3 loop: CASSQTRPTGISYEQYF. The CDR3 region has the DNA TGTGCCAGCAGCCAGACTCGACCGACAGGGATATCCTACGAGCAGTACTTC. V usage is TRBV16 and J usage is TRBJ2-7; 7 nucleotides line up with TRBD1. The CDR3 totals 17 residues. CDR1 is KGHSY, CDR2 FQNENV, per germline. The V segment lost 3 bases and the J segment 1 base; nucleotides outside the gene matches: 12.

The chain is built from TRBV4-2 and TRBJ2-7, with D tentatively TRBD2 (6 bases). This CDR3 has 12 residues. Trimming took off 5 bases at V and 6 bases at J, with 11 bases between the two ends. Germline V lookup: CDR1 LGHNA, CDR2 YNFKEQ. CDR3 nucleotides: TGTGCCAGCAGCTTTTTGGGGGGCGAGCAGTACTTC. It translates to CASSFLGGEQYF.

This sequence joins TRBV10-3 and TRBJ1-1, with 8 bases identical to TRBD1. Germline V gene lookup returns CDR1 ENHRY and CDR2 SYGVKD. The CDR3 has 12 residues. V was clipped by 5 bases and J by 7 bases; unmatched bases: 3. The CDR3 DNA reads as TGTGCCATCAGTCAGGGGGCGGGTGAAGCTTTCTTT. It is translated as CAISQGAGEAFF.